In this sample, the clone carrying this T cell receptor beta chain turned up many times. Antigen: not known. These data originate in a study of T-cell reconstitution after alpha-beta-depleted transplantation in children. During its preparation, the TCRbeta library received unique molecular identifiers. TCRdb reanalysed the PCR reads using MiXCR and keeps one entry per CDR3 protein. The table records about 200,000 distinct CDR3 sequences, about 7% of them present only once. The CDR3 has 11 residues. The V gene end was trimmed by 9 bases and the J gene end by 8 bases; junction bases not matched to a gene: 4. Germline assignment: CDR1 MNHNY and CDR2 SVGAGI (reference sequence). Findings of the study overall: At the one-year point after transplant, T-cell counts and TCRbeta diversity were found to come mostly from T cells that had been newly produced. Several patients had high TCRbeta diversity at day 60; it came from surviving recipient T cells and thymic progenitors.

The gene calls are TRBV6-6 and TRBJ2-1; 7 bases map to TRBD1. This TCR came from a boy under 10 years old with acute lymphoblastic leukemia, due to receive a stem cell transplant. Specimen: PBMCs, collected before TCRalphabeta/CD19-depleted stem cell transplant. CDR3 sequence: CASLTGDEQFF. In nucleotides, the CDR3 is TGTGCCAGTCTTACAGGGGATGAGCAGTTCTTC.